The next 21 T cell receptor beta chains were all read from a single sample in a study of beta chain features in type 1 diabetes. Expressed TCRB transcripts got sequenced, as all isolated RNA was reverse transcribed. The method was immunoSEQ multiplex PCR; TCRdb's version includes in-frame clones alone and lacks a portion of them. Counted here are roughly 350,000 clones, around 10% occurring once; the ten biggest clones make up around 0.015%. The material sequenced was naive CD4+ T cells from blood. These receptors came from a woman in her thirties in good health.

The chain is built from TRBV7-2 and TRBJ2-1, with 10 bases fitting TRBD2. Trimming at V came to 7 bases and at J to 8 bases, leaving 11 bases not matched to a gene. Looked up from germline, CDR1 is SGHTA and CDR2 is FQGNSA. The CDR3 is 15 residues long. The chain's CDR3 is CASTMELAGVYEQFF. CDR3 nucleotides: TGTGCCAGCACCATGGAGCTAGCGGGAGTCTATGAGCAGTTCTTC. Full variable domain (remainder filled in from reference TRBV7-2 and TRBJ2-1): GAGVSQSPSNKVTEKGKDVELRCDPISGHTALYWYRQSLGQGLEFLIYFQGNSAPDKSGLPSDRFSAERTGGSVSTLTIQRTQQEDSAVYLCASTMELAGVYEQFFGPGTRLTVL.

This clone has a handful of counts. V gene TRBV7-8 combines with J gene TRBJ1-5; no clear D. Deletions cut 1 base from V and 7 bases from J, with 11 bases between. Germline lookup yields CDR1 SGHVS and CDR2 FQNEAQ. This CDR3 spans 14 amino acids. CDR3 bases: TGTGCCAGCAGCTTAGACACCCAATTGCAGCCCCAGCATTTT. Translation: CASSLDTQLQPQHF.

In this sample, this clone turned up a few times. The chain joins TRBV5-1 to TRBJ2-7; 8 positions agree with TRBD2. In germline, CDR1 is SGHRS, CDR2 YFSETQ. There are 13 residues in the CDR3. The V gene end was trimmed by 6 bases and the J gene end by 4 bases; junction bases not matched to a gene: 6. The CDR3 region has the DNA TGCGCCAGCAACCCAAGCGGGAGTTACGAGCAGTACTTC. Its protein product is CASNPSGSYEQYF.

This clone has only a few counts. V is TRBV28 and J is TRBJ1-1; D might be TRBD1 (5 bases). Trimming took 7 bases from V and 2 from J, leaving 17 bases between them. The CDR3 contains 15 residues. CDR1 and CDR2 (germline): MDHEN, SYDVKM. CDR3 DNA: TGTGCCAGCATCAAGATTGGAGGGACCAACACTGAAGCTTTCTTT. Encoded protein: CASIKIGGTNTEAFF.

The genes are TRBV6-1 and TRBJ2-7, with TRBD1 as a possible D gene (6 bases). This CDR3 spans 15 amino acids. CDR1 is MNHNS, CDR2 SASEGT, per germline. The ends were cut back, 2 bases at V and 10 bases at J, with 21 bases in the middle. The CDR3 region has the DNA TGTGCCAGCAGTGAAAGACCTAAGGACAGTCTACGACAGTACTTC. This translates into CASSERPKDSLRQYF.

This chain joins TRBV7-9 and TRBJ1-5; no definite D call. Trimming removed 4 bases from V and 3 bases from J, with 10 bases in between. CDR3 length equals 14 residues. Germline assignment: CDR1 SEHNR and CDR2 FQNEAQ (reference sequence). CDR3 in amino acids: CASSWMGDNQPQHF. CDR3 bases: TGTGCCAGCAGCTGGATGGGAGACAATCAGCCCCAGCATTTT.

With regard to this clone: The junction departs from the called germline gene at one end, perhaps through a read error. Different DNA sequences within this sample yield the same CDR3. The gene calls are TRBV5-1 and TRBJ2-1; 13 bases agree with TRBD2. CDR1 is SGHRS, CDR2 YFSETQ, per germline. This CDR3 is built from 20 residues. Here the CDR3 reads CASSSGTSGIRGRSYNEQFF. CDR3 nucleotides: TGCGCTAGCAGCTCCGGGACTAGCGGGATCCGGGGACGTTCCTACAATGAGCAGTTCTTC.

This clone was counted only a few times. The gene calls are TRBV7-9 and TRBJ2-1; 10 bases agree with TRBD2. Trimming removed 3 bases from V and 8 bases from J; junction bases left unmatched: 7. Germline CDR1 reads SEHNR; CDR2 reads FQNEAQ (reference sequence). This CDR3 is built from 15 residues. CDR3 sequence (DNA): TGTGCCAGCAGCTTTGAGCGGGAGGGCCGGCATGAGCAGTTCTTC. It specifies CASSFEREGRHEQFF.

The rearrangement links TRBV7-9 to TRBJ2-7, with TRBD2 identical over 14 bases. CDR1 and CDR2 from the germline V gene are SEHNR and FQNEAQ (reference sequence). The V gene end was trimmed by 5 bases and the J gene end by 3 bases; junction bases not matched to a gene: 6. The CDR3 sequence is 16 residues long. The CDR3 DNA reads TGTGCCAGCAGCACCACAGGACTAGCGGGAGGCTACGAGCAGTACTTC. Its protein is CASSTTGLAGGYEQYF.

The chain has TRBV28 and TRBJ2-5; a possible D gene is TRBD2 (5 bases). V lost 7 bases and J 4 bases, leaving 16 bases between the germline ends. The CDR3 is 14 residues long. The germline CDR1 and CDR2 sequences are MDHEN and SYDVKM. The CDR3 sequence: CASTESGIRETQYF. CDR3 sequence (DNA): TGTGCCAGCACCGAATCGGGGATCCGAGAGACCCAGTACTTC.

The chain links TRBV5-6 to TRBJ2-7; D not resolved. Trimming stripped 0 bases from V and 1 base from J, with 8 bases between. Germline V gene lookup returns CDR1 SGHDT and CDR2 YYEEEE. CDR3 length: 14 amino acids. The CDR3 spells CASSLVRQSYEQYF. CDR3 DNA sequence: TGTGCCAGCAGCTTGGTGCGGCAGTCCTACGAGCAGTACTTC.

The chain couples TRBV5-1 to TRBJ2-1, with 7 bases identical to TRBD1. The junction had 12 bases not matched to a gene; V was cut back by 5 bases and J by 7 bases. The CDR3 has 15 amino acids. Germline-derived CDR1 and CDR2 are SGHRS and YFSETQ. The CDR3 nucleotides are TGCGCCAGCAGGCAGACCACAGGGGCTGGGAATGAGCAGTTCTTC. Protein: CASRQTTGAGNEQFF.

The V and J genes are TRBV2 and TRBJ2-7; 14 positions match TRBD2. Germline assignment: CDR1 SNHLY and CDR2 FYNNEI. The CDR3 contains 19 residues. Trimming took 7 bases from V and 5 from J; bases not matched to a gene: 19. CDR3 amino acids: CASTLRNPGLAGAVNEQYF. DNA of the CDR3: TGTGCCAGCACTCTAAGGAATCCGGGACTAGCGGGAGCCGTAAACGAGCAGTACTTC.

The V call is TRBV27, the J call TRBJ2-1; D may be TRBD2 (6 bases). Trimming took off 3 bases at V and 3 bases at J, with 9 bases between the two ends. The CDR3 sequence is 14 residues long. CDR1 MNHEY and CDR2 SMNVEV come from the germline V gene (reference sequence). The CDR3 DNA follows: TGTGCCAGCAGTTTCGCGGGATTCTACAATGAGCAGTTCTTC. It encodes CASSFAGFYNEQFF.

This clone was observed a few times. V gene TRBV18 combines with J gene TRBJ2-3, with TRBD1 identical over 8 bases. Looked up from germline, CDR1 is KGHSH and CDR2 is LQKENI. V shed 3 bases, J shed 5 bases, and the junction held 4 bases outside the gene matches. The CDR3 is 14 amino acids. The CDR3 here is CASSPPDRGDTQYF. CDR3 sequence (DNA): TGTGCCAGCTCACCCCCAGACAGGGGAGATACGCAGTATTTT.

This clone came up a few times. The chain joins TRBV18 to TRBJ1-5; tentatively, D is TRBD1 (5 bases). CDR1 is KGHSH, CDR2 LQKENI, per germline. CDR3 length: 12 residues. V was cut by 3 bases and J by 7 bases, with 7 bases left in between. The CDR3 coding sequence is TGTGCCAGCTCACCTGGGGCCCAGCCCCAGCATTTT. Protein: CASSPGAQPQHF. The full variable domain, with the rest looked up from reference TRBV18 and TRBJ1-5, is NAGVMQNPRHLVRRRGQEARLRCSPMKGHSHVYWYRQLPEEGLKFMVYLQKENIIDESGMPKERFSAEFPKEGPSILRIQQVVRGDSAAYFCASSPGAQPQHFGDGTRLSIL.

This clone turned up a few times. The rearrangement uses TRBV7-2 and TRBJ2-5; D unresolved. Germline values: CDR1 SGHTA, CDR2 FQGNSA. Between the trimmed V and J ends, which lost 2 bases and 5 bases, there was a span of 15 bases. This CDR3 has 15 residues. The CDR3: CASSLSLARSETQYF. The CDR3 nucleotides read TGTGCCAGCAGCTTATCTCTGGCCAGGTCGGAGACCCAGTACTTC. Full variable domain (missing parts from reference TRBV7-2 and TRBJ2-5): GAGVSQSPSNKVTEKGKDVELRCDPISGHTALYWYRQSLGQGLEFLIYFQGNSAPDKSGLPSDRFSAERTGGSVSTLTIQRTQQEDSAVYLCASSLSLARSETQYFGPGTRLLVL.

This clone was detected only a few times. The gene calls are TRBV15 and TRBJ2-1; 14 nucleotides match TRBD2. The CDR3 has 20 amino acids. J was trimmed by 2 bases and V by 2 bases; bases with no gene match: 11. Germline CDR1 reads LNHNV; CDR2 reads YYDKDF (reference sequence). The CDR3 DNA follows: TGTGCCACCAGCAGACCGACTGGGACTAGCGGGAGTGGGGCCTACAATGAGCAGTTCTTC. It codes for CATSRPTGTSGSGAYNEQFF. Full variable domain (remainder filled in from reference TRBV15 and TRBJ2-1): DAMVIQNPRYQVTQFGKPVTLSCSQTLNHNVMYWYQQKSSQAPKLLFHYYDKDFNNEADTPDNFQSRRPNTSFCFLDIRSPGLGDTAMYLCATSRPTGTSGSGAYNEQFFGPGTRLTVL.

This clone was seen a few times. As DNA, the CDR3 is TGTGCCAGCAGTCCGGGACTAGCGGGAGTCCCCATTGTTGGGAAGTTCTTC. Its translation is CASSPGLAGVPIVGKFF. The chain links TRBV7-9 to TRBJ2-1, with 14 bases that match TRBD2. The junction had 18 bases not matched to a gene; V was cut back by 6 bases and J by 14 bases. Germline-derived CDR1 and CDR2 are SEHNR and FQNEAQ (reference sequence). This CDR3 has 17 amino acids.

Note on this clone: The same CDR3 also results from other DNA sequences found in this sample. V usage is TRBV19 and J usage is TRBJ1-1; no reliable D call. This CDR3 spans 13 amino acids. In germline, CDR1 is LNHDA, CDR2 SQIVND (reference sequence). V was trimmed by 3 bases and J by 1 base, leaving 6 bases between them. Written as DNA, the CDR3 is TGTGCCAGTAGTATCACGGGGAACACTGAAGCTTTCTTT. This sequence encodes CASSITGNTEAFF. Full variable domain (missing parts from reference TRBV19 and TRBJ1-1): DGGITQSPKYLFRKEGQNVTLSCEQNLNHDAMYWYRQDPGQGLRLIYYSQIVNDFQKGDIAEGYSVSREKKESFPLTVTSAQKNPTAFYLCASSITGNTEAFFGQGTRLTVV.

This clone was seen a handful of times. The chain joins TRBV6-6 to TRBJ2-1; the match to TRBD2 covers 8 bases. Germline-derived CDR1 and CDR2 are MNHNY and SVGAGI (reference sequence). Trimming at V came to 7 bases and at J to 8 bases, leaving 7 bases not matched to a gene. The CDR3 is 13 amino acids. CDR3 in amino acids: CASIRATSDEQFF. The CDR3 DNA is TGTGCCAGCATTAGAGCGACTAGCGATGAGCAGTTCTTC.